This entry describes one T cell receptor (beta chain). With a much larger clone just one base away, this may be a read error. Germline V CDR1 and CDR2: DFQATT, SNEGSKA (reference sequence). CDR3 length equals 11 residues. Trimming pared 6 bases from V and 3 bases from J, leaving 9 bases between. This sample is drawn from a study of glioma-infiltrating T cells. Using RNA template, CDR3s of TCR alpha and beta were amplified with iRepertoire arm-PCR. MiXCR was run by TCRdb on the multiplex PCR reads, yielding one entry per CDR3 protein. The data contain over 90,000 distinct CDR3 sequences, approximately 28% of them singletons.

Material for sequencing was glioma tissue, nonneoplastic brain tissue, or PBMCs (not recorded which). The chain recombines TRBV20-1 with TRBJ2-7; no definite D call. The TCR comes from a human donor with low-grade glioma or glioblastoma, undergoing nonglioma brain surgery, or in good health (not recorded which). CDR3 bases: TGCAGTGCCAATCTACTCTACGAGCAGTACTTC. Its protein product is CSANLLYEQYF.